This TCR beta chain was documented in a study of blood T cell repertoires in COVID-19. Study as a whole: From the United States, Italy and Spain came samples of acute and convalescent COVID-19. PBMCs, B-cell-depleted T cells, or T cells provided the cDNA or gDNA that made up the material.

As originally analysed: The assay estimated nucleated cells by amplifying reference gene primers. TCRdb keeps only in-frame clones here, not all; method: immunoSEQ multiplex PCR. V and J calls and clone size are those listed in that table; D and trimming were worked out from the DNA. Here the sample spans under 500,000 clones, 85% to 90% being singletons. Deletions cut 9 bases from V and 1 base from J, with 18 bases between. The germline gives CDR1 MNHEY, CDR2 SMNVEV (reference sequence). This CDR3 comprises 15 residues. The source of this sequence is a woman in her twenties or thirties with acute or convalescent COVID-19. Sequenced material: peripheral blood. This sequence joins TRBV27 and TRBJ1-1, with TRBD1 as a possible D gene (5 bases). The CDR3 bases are TGTGCCAGTGGGGTCCTACGACAGCCGAACACTGAAGCTTTCTTT. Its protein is CASGVLRQPNTEAFF.